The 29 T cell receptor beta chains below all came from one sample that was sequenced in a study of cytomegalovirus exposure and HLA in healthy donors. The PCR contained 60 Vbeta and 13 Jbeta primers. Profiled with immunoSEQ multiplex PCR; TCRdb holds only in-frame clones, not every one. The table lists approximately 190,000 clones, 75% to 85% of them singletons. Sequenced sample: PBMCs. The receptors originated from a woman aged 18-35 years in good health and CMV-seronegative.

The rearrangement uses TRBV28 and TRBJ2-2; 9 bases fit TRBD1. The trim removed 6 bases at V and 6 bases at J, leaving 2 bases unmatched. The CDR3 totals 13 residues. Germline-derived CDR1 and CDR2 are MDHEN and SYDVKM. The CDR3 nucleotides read TGTGCCAGCAGACGGGACAGGGCCGGGGAGCTGTTTTTT. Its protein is CASRRDRAGELFF.

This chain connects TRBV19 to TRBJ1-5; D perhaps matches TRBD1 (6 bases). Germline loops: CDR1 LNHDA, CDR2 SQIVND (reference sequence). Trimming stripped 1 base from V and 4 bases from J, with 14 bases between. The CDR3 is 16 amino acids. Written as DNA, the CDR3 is TGTGCCAGTAGTATAGCTTGGGGGCTAGGGAATCAGCCCCAGCATTTT. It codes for CASSIAWGLGNQPQHF.

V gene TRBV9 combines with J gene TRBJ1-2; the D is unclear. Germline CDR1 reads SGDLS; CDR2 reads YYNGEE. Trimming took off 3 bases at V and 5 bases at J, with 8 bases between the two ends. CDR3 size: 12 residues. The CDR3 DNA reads TGTGCCAGCAGCGGGGCTCCGTATGGCTACACCTTC. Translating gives CASSGAPYGYTF.

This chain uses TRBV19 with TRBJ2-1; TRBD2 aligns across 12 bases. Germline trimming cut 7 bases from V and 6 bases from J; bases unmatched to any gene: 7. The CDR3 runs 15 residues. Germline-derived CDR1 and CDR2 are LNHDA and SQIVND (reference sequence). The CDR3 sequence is CASTRLAGGGNEQFF. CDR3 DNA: TGTGCCAGTACCAGGCTAGCGGGGGGGGGCAATGAGCAGTTCTTC.

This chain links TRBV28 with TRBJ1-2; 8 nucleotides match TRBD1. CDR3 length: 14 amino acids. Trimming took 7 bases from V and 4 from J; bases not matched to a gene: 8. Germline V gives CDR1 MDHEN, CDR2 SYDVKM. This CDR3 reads CASKSRDRIYGYTF. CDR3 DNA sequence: TGTGCCAGCAAAAGCCGGGACAGGATCTATGGCTACACCTTC.

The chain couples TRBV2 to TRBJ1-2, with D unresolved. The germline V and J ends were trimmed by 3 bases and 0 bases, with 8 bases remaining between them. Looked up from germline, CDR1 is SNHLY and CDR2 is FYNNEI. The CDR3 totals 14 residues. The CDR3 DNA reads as TGTGCCAGCAGTGATTGGACTGCTAACTATGGCTACACCTTC. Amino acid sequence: CASSDWTANYGYTF.

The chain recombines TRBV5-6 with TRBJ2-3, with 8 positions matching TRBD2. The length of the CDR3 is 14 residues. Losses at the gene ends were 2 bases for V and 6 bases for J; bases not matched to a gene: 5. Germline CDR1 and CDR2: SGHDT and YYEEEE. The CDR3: CASSLAGAGDTQYF. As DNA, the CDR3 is TGTGCCAGCAGCTTAGCGGGGGCAGGTGATACGCAGTATTTT.

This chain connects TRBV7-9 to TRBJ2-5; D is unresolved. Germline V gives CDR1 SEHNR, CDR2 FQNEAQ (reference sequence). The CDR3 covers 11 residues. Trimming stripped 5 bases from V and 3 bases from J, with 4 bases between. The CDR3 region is CASSQKETQYF. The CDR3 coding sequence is TGTGCCAGCAGCCAAAAAGAGACCCAGTACTTC.

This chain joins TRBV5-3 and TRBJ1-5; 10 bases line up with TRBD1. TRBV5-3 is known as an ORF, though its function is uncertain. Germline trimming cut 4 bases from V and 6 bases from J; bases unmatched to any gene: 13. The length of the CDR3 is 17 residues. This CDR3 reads CARSIRQGAPLGQPQHF. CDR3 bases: TGTGCCAGAAGCATAAGACAGGGGGCGCCTCTAGGTCAGCCCCAGCATTTT.

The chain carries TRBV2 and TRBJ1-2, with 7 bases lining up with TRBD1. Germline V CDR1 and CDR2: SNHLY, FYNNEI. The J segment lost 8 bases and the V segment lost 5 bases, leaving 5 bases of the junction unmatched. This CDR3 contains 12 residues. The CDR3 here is CASSNRGGGYTF. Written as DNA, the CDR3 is TGTGCCAGCAGTAACAGGGGAGGCGGCTACACCTTC.

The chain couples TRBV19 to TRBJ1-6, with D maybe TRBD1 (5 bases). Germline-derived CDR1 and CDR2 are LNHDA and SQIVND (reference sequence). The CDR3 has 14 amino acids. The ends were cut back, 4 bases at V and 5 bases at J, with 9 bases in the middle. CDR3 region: CASSTGLNNSPLHF. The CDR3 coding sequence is TGTGCCAGTAGTACGGGACTTAATAATTCACCCCTCCACTTT.

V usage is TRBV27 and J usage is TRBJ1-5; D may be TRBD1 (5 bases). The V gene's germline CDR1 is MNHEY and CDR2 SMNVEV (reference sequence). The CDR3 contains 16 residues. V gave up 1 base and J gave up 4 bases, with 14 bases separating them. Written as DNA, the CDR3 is TGTGCCAGCAGTTTATTGGCTAAGGGGTCAAATCAGCCCCAGCATTTT. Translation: CASSLLAKGSNQPQHF.

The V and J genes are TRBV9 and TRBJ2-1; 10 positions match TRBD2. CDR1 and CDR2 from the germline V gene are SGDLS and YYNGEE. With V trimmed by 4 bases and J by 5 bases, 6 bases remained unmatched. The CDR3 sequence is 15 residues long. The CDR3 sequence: CASSLLGLANNEQFF. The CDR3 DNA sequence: TGTGCCAGCAGCCTACTGGGACTAGCGAACAATGAGCAGTTCTTC.

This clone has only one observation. Written as DNA, the CDR3 is TGTGCCAGCAGTGCCCAGGGTTACACCATATATTTT. Translated: CASSAQGYTIYF. This chain links TRBV28 with TRBJ1-3, with D perhaps matching TRBD1 (5 bases). The length of the CDR3 is 12 residues. CDR1 MDHEN and CDR2 SYDVKM come from the germline V gene. Trimming removed 5 bases from V and 8 bases from J, with 10 bases in between.

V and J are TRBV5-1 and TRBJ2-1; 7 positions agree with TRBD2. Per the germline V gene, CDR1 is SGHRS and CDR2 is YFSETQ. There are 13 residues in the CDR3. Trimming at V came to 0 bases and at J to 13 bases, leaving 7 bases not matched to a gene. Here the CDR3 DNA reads TGCGCCAGCAGCTTGGGGTATCGGGAGGCACAGTTCTTC. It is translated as CASSLGYREAQFF.

The CDR3 nucleotides read TGTGCCAGCTCCCCATCGGGTAGCTCCTACGAGCAGTACTTC. Translating it yields CASSPSGSSYEQYF. V is TRBV27 and J is TRBJ2-7; D is ambiguous. The CDR3 is made up of 14 amino acids. The germline V gene has CDR1 MNHEY and CDR2 SMNVEV (reference sequence). V lost 8 bases and J 0 bases, leaving 14 bases between the germline ends.

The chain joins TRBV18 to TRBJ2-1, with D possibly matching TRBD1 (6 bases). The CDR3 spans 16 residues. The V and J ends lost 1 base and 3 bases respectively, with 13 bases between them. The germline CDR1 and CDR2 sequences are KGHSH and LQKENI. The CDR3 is CASSPRRSGDYNEQFF. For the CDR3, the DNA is TGTGCCAGCTCACCACGGAGATCAGGGGACTACAATGAGCAGTTCTTC. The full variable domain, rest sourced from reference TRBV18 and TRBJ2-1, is NAGVMQNPRHLVRRRGQEARLRCSPMKGHSHVYWYRQLPEEGLKFMVYLQKENIIDESGMPKERFSAEFPKEGPSILRIQQVVRGDSAAYFCASSPRRSGDYNEQFFGPGTRLTVL.

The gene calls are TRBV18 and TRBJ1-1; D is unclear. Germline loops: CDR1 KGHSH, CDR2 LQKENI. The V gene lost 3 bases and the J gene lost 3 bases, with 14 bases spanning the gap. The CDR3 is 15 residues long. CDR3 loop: CASSPGNQRDTEAFF. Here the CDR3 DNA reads TGTGCCAGCTCACCGGGCAATCAGAGGGACACTGAAGCTTTCTTT.

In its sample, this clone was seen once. The CDR3 DNA sequence: TGTGCCAGCTCACTCCGACAGGGGCTAAAATGGCCTGAAGCTTTCTTT. Translating it yields CASSLRQGLKWPEAFF. The V call is TRBV18, the J call TRBJ1-1, with 8 bases identical to TRBD1. The CDR3 consists of 16 residues. From germline, CDR1 is KGHSH and CDR2 LQKENI. The ends lost 4 bases at V and 6 bases at J; junction bases unmatched: 13.

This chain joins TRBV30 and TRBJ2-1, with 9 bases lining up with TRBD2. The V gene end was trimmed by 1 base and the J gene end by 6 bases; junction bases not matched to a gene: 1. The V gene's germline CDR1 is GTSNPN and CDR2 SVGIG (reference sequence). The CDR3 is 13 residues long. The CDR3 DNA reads TGTGCCTGGAGTGGAGCGGGAGGCAATGAGCAGTTCTTC. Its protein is CAWSGAGGNEQFF.

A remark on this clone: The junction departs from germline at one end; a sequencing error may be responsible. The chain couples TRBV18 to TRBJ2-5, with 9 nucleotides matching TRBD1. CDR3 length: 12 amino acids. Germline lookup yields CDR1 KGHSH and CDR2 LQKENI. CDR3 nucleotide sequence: TGTGCCAGCTCACGGGACAGGGCCGAACCACACTTC. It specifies CASSRDRAEPHF.

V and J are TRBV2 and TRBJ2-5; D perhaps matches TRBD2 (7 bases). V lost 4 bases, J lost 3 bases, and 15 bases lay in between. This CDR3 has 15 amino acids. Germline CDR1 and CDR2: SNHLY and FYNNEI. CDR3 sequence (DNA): TGTGCCAGCAGTGTTTTCGGGGGGCGGAAAGAGACCCAGTACTTC. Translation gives CASSVFGGRKETQYF.

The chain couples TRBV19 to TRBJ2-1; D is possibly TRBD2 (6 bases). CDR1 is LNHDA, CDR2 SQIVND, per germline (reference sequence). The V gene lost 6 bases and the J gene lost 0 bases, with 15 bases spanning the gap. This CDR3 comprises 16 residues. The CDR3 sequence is CASRRGGRSSYNEQFF. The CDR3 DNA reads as TGTGCCAGTAGGAGGGGAGGTCGTAGCTCCTACAATGAGCAGTTCTTC.

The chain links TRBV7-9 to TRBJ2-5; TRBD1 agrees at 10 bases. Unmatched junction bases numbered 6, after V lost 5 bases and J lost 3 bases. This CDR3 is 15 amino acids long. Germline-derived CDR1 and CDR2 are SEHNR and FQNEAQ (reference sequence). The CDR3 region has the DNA TGTGCCAGCAGCCCCAGGGACAGGGGAGAAGAGACCCAGTACTTC. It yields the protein CASSPRDRGEETQYF.

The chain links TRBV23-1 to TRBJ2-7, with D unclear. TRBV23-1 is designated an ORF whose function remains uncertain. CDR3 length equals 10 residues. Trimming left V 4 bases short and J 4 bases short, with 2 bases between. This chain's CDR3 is CASSPYEQYF. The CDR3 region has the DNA TGCGCCAGCAGTCCTTACGAGCAGTACTTC.

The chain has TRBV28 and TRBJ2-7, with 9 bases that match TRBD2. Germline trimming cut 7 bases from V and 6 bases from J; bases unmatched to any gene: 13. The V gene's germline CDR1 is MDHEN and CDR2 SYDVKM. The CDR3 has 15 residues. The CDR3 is CASTKGGAGGAEQYF. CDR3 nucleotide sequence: TGTGCCAGCACCAAGGGGGGAGCGGGAGGAGCCGAGCAGTACTTC. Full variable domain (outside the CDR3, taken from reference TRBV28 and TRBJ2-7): DVKVTQSSRYLVKRTGEKVFLECVQDMDHENMFWYRQDPGLGLRLIYFSYDVKMKEKGDIPEGYSVSREKKERFSLILESASTNQTSMYLCASTKGGAGGAEQYFGPGTRLTVT.

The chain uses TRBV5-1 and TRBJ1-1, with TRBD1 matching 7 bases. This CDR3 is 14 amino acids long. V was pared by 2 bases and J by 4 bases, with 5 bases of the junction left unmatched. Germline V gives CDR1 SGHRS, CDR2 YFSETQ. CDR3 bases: TGCGCCAGCAGCTTTACAGGGGAGGCCACTGAAGCTTTCTTT. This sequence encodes CASSFTGEATEAFF.

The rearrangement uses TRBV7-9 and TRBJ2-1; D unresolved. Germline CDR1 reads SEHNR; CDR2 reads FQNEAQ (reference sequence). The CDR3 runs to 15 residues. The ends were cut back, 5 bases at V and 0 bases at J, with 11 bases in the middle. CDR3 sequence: CASSPDLFSYNEQFF. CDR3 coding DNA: TGTGCCAGCAGCCCCGACTTGTTCTCCTACAATGAGCAGTTCTTC. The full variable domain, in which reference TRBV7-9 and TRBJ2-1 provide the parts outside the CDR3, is DTGVSQNPRHKITKRGQNVTFRCDPISEHNRLYWYRQTLGQGPEFLTYFQNEAQLEKSRLLSDRFSAERPKGSFSTLEIQRTEQGDSAMYLCASSPDLFSYNEQFFGPGTRLTVL.

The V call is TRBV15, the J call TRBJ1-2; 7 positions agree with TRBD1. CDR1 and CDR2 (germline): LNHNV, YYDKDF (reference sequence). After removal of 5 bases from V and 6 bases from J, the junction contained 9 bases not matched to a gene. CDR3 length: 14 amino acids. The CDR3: CATSASYTGDGYTF. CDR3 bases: TGTGCCACCAGCGCATCCTATACAGGGGATGGCTACACCTTC.